The rows below give T cell receptor beta chains drawn from one sample of a study of blood T cell repertoires in COVID-19. TCRdb's copy holds only in-frame clones and misses some; the assay was immunoSEQ multiplex PCR. The sample records roughly 390,000 clones, around 84% being singletons. Sequenced input: peripheral blood. The receptor source for this set is a woman younger than 30 with acute or convalescent COVID-19. Both conserved end residues are part of each CDR3. A D gene is named only where the DNA matches it firmly. Clone size appears in some rows only: once, few, many, or a class for an expanded clone.

>.|TRBV18|TRBJ2-1|TRBD2|14
TGTGCATCTAAAAGCGGGGGGGCGTACAATGAGCAGTTCTTC
CASKSGGAYNEQFF
>.|TRBV10-3|TRBJ1-2|TRBD1|15
TGTGCCATCAGTCACCGGGACAGGGGGGTCTATGGCTACACCTTC
CAISHRDRGVYGYTF
>.|TRBV9|TRBJ2-1|.|17
TGTGCCAGCAGCGCCACCGCGGAGGCCCCCACCGACAATGAGCAGTTCTTC
CASSATAEAPTDNEQFF
>.|TRBV15|TRBJ1-4|.|17
TGTGCCACCAGCAGAGGAGGATCGGGACTGGTTAATGAAAAACTGTTTTTT
CATSRGGSGLVNEKLFF
>.|TRBV7-9|TRBJ1-6|.|16
TGTGCCAGCAGCTTCACCGGGAGCTCTCCGAATTCACCCCTCCACTTT
CASSFTGSSPNSPLHF
>.|TRBV6-1|TRBJ1-6|.|15
TGTGCCAGCAGTGAATGGTTCCAGGTTGGTTCACCCCTCCACTTT
CASSEWFQVGSPLHF
>.|TRBV12-5|TRBJ2-1|TRBD1|16
TGTGCTAGTGGTTTGGTAAGGGACAGGTTCCACAATGAGCAGTTCTTC
CASGLVRDRFHNEQFF
>.|TRBV7-9|TRBJ2-1|TRBD1|16
TGTGCCAGCAGCTTAACGGACAGGGTTATTTACAATGAGCAGTTCTTC
CASSLTDRVIYNEQFF
>.|TRBV7-9|TRBJ2-3|.|14
TGTGCCAGCAGAGGAGGTCCTAGCACAGATACGCAGTATTTT
CASRGGPSTDTQYF
>.|TRBV2|TRBJ2-7|.|15
TGTGCCAGCAGTGAAGTCCAGGGAGGCACCTACGAGCAGTACTTC
CASSEVQGGTYEQYF
>.|TRBV6-5|TRBJ1-1|TRBD1|14
TGTGCCAGCAGTTACGGACAGGGGGACACTGAAGCTTTCTTT
CASSYGQGDTEAFF
>once|TRBV7-3|TRBJ1-1|.|17
TGTGCCAGCAGCTTAAGCCCCATGGGCAGTGGAAACACTGAAGCTTTCTTT
CASSLSPMGSGNTEAFF
>.|TRBV3-1/TRBV3-2|TRBJ2-1|TRBD2|17
TGTGCCAGCAGCACCCGGGGAGGCGGGAGCGTGTACAATGAGCAGTTCTTC
CASSTRGGGSVYNEQFF
>.|TRBV2|TRBJ2-3|TRBD2|14
TGTGCCAGCAGTCTATTGAGCGGGAGGGATACGCAGTATTTT
CASSLLSGRDTQYF
>.|TRBV30|TRBJ2-3|TRBD1|13
TGTGCCTGGGGACAGGGGAACACAGATACGCAGTATTTT
CAWGQGNTDTQYF
>.|TRBV30|TRBJ1-3|TRBD1|15
TGTGCCTGGAGAAAAGCAGGGGGATCTGGAAACACCATATATTTT
CAWRKAGGSGNTIYF
>.|TRBV5-1|TRBJ1-2|.|12
TGCGCCAGCAGCTTAGATAACGGTGGCTACACCTTC
CASSLDNGGYTF
>.|TRBV7-8|TRBJ1-2|.|15
TGTGCCAGCAGCTTAAGGCGCTTCGGGACACATGGCTACACCTTC
CASSLRRFGTHGYTF
>.|TRBV4-1|TRBJ1-5|TRBD1|16
TGCGCCAGCAGCCAGCACAGGGGGAATAGCAATCAGCCCCAGCATTTT
CASSQHRGNSNQPQHF
>.|TRBV4-2|TRBJ2-1|TRBD2|17
TGTGCCAGCAGCCAATCCGTGGCCGGGACTAGGTTAATGGAGCAGTTCTTC
CASSQSVAGTRLMEQFF
>.|TRBV12-5|TRBJ2-2|.|17
TGTGCTAGTGGTTTGGTACGAGGCGCTGAGCCTATCGGGGAGCTGTTTTTT
CASGLVRGAEPIGELFF
>.|TRBV5-6|TRBJ1-1|.|13
TGTGCCAGCAGCTCCTCCGGGAACACTGAAGCTTTCTTT
CASSSSGNTEAFF
>.|TRBV11-2|TRBJ1-3|.|15
TGTGCCAGCAGCCGCGGGGCGGCAGGCCCCTACTCCATATATTTT
CASSRGAAGPYSIYF
>once|TRBV5-4|TRBJ1-2|TRBD1|14
TGTGCCAGCAGCCCGGACAGGGGCCTCTATGGCTACACCTTC
CASSPDRGLYGYTF
>.|TRBV6-5|TRBJ1-1|.|13
TGTGCCAGCCGGTGGGGGGGGGACACTGAAGCTTTCTTT
CASRWGGDTEAFF
>.|TRBV27|TRBJ2-5|.|13
TGTGCCAGCGCTGGGGCCAACCAAGAGACCCAGTACTTC
CASAGANQETQYF
>once|TRBV6-5|TRBJ2-7|.|12
TGTGCCAGCAGTTACTCGAGAGGAGAGCAGTACTTC
CASSYSRGEQYF
>.|TRBV15|TRBJ2-7|.|11
TGTGCCACCAGCAGCCTCTACGAGCAGTACTTC
CATSSLYEQYF
>.|TRBV3-1/TRBV3-2|TRBJ1-1|.|16
TGTGCCAGCAGCGAAGCTGGTACGGCCGCGGAGACTGAAGCTTTCTTT
CASSEAGTAAETEAFF
>.|TRBV6-5|TRBJ2-7|TRBD1|13
TGTGCCAGCAGCCCGGGACAGGGACCCCAGCCGTACTTC
CASSPGQGPQPYF
>.|TRBV5-8|TRBJ1-5|.|15
TGTGCCAGCAGCTCCAGGGACGCGGGGTATCAGCCCCAGCATTTT
CASSSRDAGYQPQHF
>.|TRBV5-6|TRBJ2-1|TRBD2|17
TGTGCCAGCAGCTTGGCGGGGGGGCAGGGGTCCTACAATGAGCAGTTCTTC
CASSLAGGQGSYNEQFF
>.|TRBV28|TRBJ1-1|TRBD1|14
TGTGCCAGCAGTCCCAACAGGGGGCCCACTGAAGCTTTCTTT
CASSPNRGPTEAFF
>.|TRBV5-4|TRBJ1-2|TRBD1|15
TGTGCCAGCAGCCCGCCGGGACAGGGGGTGGGGGGCTACACCTTC
CASSPPGQGVGGYTF
>.|TRBV6-2/TRBV6-3|TRBJ1-2|.|13
TGTGCCAGCAGTGAGAACAGCAATTATGGCTACACCTTC
CASSENSNYGYTF
>.|TRBV11-3|TRBJ1-3|.|14
TGTGCCAGCAGGGATAGGGAGTATGGAAACACCATATATTTT
CASRDREYGNTIYF
>.|TRBV28|TRBJ1-1|.|13
TGTGCCAGCAGTTTACCTCGAGATACTGAAGCTTTCTTT
CASSLPRDTEAFF
>.|TRBV6-5|TRBJ2-2|.|13
TGTGCCAGCAGTTATGGAGGAACCGGGGAGCTGTTTTTT
CASSYGGTGELFF
>.|TRBV28|TRBJ2-2|TRBD1|13
TGTGCCAGCAGAACCCAGGGGGCCGGGGAGCTGTTTTTT
CASRTQGAGELFF